This TCR beta chain emerged from a study of blood T cell repertoires in COVID-19. The wider study: Specimens from acute and convalescent COVID-19 originated in the United States, Italy and Spain. T cells, B-cell-depleted T cells, or PBMCs provided the cDNA or gDNA that served as material.

Authors' analysis steps: Estimation of nucleated cell counts relied on the amplification of reference gene primers. The repertoire was sequenced with immunoSEQ multiplex PCR; TCRdb's copy has only in-frame clones and lacks some. V and J calls and clone size are as listed in that table; D and trimming were resolved from the DNA. The table includes roughly 150,000 clones, just over 90% detected once. The Seattle site enrolled patients during active infection and followed them longitudinally. This sequence originates from a man aged 18 to 30 with COVID-19, enrolled during active disease. The sample was peripheral blood.

The CDR3 loop reads CASSPTSGTDTQYF. The CDR3 nucleotides read TGTGCCAGCAGCCCTACCTCGGGAACAGATACGCAGTATTTT. V is TRBV7-9 and J is TRBJ2-3; D may be TRBD2 (5 bases). Germline CDR1 reads SEHNR; CDR2 reads FQNEAQ (reference sequence). This CDR3 comprises 14 residues. Trimming stripped 5 bases from V and 3 bases from J, with 12 bases between.